A single sample is the source of the 22 T cell receptor beta chains below, sequenced in a study of cytomegalovirus exposure and HLA in healthy donors. Use of 60 Vbeta and 13 Jbeta primers characterized the PCR. Clones were sequenced by immunoSEQ multiplex PCR, and TCRdb holds only the in-frame ones, with some missing. The profile shows fewer than 200,000 clones, approximately 76% of them singletons. Material for sequencing was PBMCs. These TCRs come from a man aged 55 to 70 in good health and CMV-seronegative.

The V and J genes are TRBV7-9 and TRBJ1-1; D is undetermined. This CDR3 has 14 residues. The V gene lost 1 base and the J gene lost 6 bases, with 12 bases spanning the gap. From germline, CDR1 is SEHNR and CDR2 FQNEAQ (reference sequence). CDR3 DNA: TGTGCCAGCAGCTTAGACGGGTCTCGGGCTGAAGCTTTCTTT. The encoded protein is CASSLDGSRAEAFF.

The chain links TRBV27 to TRBJ2-5; D is tentatively TRBD1 or TRBD2 (5 bases each). The DNA end lines up better with TRBJ2-7; the J call may be wrong. The CDR3 consists of 15 residues. In germline, CDR1 is MNHEY, CDR2 SMNVEV (reference sequence). In nucleotides, the CDR3 is TGTGCCAGCAGTTTCCGGCAGGGACGGGACTACGAGCAGTACTTC. Translating it yields CASSFRQGRDYEQYF.

V and J are TRBV11-2 and TRBJ2-7; 7 bases match TRBD2. This CDR3 is 12 amino acids long. Germline CDR1 SGHAT, CDR2 FQNNGV. J lost 12 bases, V lost 7 bases, and 12 bases had no gene match. The CDR3 sequence is CASISPRGVWYF. The CDR3 DNA follows: TGTGCCAGCATTTCCCCCCGGGGGGTTTGGTACTTC. Filled out from reference TRBV11-2 and TRBJ2-7, the complete variable domain reads EAGVAQSPRYKIIEKRQSVAFWCNPISGHATLYWYQQILGQGPKLLIQFQNNGVVDDSQLPKDRFSAERLKGVDSTLKIQPAKLEDSAVYLCASISPRGVWYFGPGTRLTVT.

The chain employs TRBV15 and TRBJ2-2, with D possibly TRBD1 on 5 matching bases. Germline V gene data show CDR1 as LNHNV and CDR2 as YYDKDF (reference sequence). The length of the CDR3 is 15 residues. The V end lost 5 bases, the J end lost 0 bases, and 10 bases lay between the germline ends. The CDR3 DNA reads TGTGCCACCAGCGTCAGGGTAGCGAACACCGGGGAGCTGTTTTTT. Amino acids: CATSVRVANTGELFF.

This clone was seen a few times. The gene calls are TRBV10-3 and TRBJ1-1; a possible D gene is TRBD1 (5 bases). This CDR3 comprises 15 residues. Germline values: CDR1 ENHRY, CDR2 SYGVKD. Trimming took 0 bases from V and 0 from J, leaving 8 bases between them. The CDR3 DNA sequence: TGTGCCATCAGTGAGTCGACAGACATGAACACTGAAGCTTTCTTT. Translation: CAISESTDMNTEAFF.

The rearrangement links TRBV29-1 to TRBJ2-7, with TRBD1 matching over 10 bases. J was trimmed by 1 base and V by 1 base; bases with no gene match: 4. Looked up from germline, CDR1 is SQVTM and CDR2 is ANQGSEA. This CDR3 is 15 amino acids long. The CDR3 protein is CSVEGPGQGSYEQYF. DNA of the CDR3: TGCAGCGTTGAAGGACCGGGACAGGGGTCCTACGAGCAGTACTTC.

Points on this clone: Within the sample, other DNA sequences also encode this same CDR3. The genes are TRBV7-2 and TRBJ2-5; 9 bases match TRBD1. The CDR3 is made up of 14 amino acids. Trimming cost V 4 bases and J 4 bases; bases outside gene matches: 4. Germline V gene sequence: CDR1 SGHTA, CDR2 FQGNSA. The CDR3 protein is CASSSDRGPETQYF. For the CDR3, the DNA is TGTGCCAGCAGCTCGGACAGGGGTCCAGAGACCCAGTACTTC.

The chain joins TRBV28 to TRBJ2-7; 9 nucleotides line up with TRBD1. The CDR3 loop spans 14 amino acids. Per the germline V gene, CDR1 is MDHEN and CDR2 is SYDVKM. The V segment lost 5 bases and the J segment 7 bases; nucleotides outside the gene matches: 9. The CDR3 is CASSPGTGPGEQYF. The CDR3 region has the DNA TGTGCCAGCAGTCCCGGGACAGGGCCCGGGGAGCAGTACTTC.

The J gene is TRBJ1-4, the V gene TRBV11-3; D might be TRBD1 (6 bases). Trimming left V 5 bases short and J 3 bases short, with 13 bases between. Germline V gene data show CDR1 as SGHNT and CDR2 as YENEEA. The CDR3 runs 15 residues. CDR3 sequence reads: CASSRYRAANEKLFF. Written as DNA, the CDR3 is TGTGCCAGCAGCCGATACAGGGCAGCTAATGAAAAACTGTTTTTT. The entire variable domain, with the rest obtained from reference TRBV11-3 and TRBJ1-4, is as follows: EAGVVQSPRYKIIEKKQPVAFWCNPISGHNTLYWYLQNLGQGPELLIRYENEEAVDDSQLPKDRFSAERLKGVDSTLKIQPAELGDSAVYLCASSRYRAANEKLFFGSGTQLSVL.

This clone was observed a single time. J is TRBJ2-5 and V is TRBV5-1, with 14 bases lining up with TRBD2. CDR1 is SGHRS and CDR2 is YFSETQ in the germline V gene. This CDR3 region has 15 residues. V shed 4 bases and J 5 bases; nucleotides not matched to a gene: 4. DNA for the CDR3: TGCGCCAGCAGCGCGGGACTAGCGGGGGACGAGACCCAGTACTTC. This gives the protein CASSAGLAGDETQYF.

CDR3 DNA sequence: TGTGCCAGCAGCTATGGTTTACAGTTCCACTATGGCTACACCTTC. It translates to CASSYGLQFHYGYTF. The chain employs TRBV7-8 and TRBJ1-2, with D uncertain. Trimming removed 4 bases from V and 3 bases from J, with 15 bases in between. Germline V CDR1 and CDR2: SGHVS, FQNEAQ. The CDR3 consists of 15 residues.

The chain recombines TRBV4-3 with TRBJ2-5, with 9 bases fitting TRBD2. The CDR3 length is 14 residues. Trimming at V came to 4 bases and at J to 4 bases, leaving 4 bases not matched to a gene. Germline V gene sequence: CDR1 LGHNA, CDR2 YSLEER. This CDR3 is CASSRQTSGETQYF. The CDR3 DNA reads TGCGCCAGCAGCCGACAGACTAGCGGAGAGACCCAGTACTTC.

V is TRBV7-8 and J is TRBJ2-7; no reliable D call. The ends were cut back, 3 bases at V and 6 bases at J, with 6 bases in the middle. The CDR3 runs to 11 residues. Germline V gives CDR1 SGHVS, CDR2 FQNEAQ. The CDR3 loop is CASSFVSEQYF. In DNA, the CDR3 is TGTGCCAGCAGCTTCGTCTCCGAGCAGTACTTC. Combining the CDR3 with reference TRBV7-8 and TRBJ2-7 gives the whole variable domain GAGVSQSPRYKVAKRGQDVALRCDPISGHVSLFWYQQALGQGPEFLTYFQNEAQLDKSGLPSDRFFAERPEGSVSTLKIQRTQQEDSAVYLCASSFVSEQYFGPGTRLTVT.

This sequence joins TRBV6-6 and TRBJ1-6; 10 nucleotides line up with TRBD1. This CDR3 spans 16 amino acids. Germline lookup yields CDR1 MNHNY and CDR2 SVGAGI (reference sequence). The V and J ends lost 6 bases and 10 bases, in that order; junction bases with no gene match: 12. The CDR3 sequence: CASSQGDRGLLSPLHF. CDR3 sequence (DNA): TGTGCCAGCAGCCAAGGAGACAGGGGGCTATTGTCACCCCTCCACTTT.

This chain links TRBV5-4 with TRBJ2-7; D is unresolved. Germline assignment: CDR1 SGHNT and CDR2 YYREEE (reference sequence). Trimming left V 2 bases short and J 6 bases short, with 18 bases between. The CDR3 is 15 residues long. The CDR3 DNA reads as TGTGCCAGCAGCTTAGGAACAGATATTTTTCGCGAGCAGTACTTC. Amino acid sequence: CASSLGTDIFREQYF.

The chain recombines TRBV5-1 with TRBJ2-4, with a possible D match to TRBD2 (6 bases). Trimming stripped 2 bases from V and 1 base from J, with 13 bases between. CDR1 SGHRS and CDR2 YFSETQ come from the germline V gene. This CDR3 has 16 amino acids. The CDR3 bases are TGCGCCAGCAGCTTAGGACTATTCACGGCCAAAAACATTCAGTACTTC. This encodes CASSLGLFTAKNIQYF.

The chain uses TRBV28 and TRBJ2-7; D is uncertain. The V gene's germline CDR1 is MDHEN and CDR2 SYDVKM. The CDR3 spans 13 residues. Between the trimmed V and J ends, which lost 5 bases and 6 bases, there was a span of 14 bases. The chain's CDR3 is CASSVTRAGEQYF. CDR3 DNA sequence: TGTGCCAGCAGTGTGACAAGAGCTGGCGAGCAGTACTTC.

V and J are TRBV4-1 and TRBJ2-2, with 8 bases that match TRBD1. The CDR3 covers 15 residues. J was trimmed by 7 bases and V by 1 base; bases with no gene match: 5. Per the germline V gene, CDR1 is MGHRA and CDR2 is YSYEKL. This CDR3 is CASSQARGRFGELFF. In DNA form, the CDR3 reads TGCGCCAGCAGCCAAGCCAGGGGGCGATTCGGGGAGCTGTTTTTT.

The chain carries TRBV6-5 and TRBJ2-1; TRBD1 aligns across 9 bases. Germline V CDR1 and CDR2: MNHEY, SVGAGI. Trimming took 4 bases from V and 13 from J; bases not matched to a gene: 8. CDR3 length: 13 amino acids. CDR3 sequence reads: CASSWGQGVYQFF. In DNA form, the CDR3 reads TGTGCCAGCAGTTGGGGACAGGGAGTGTATCAGTTCTTC.

The rearrangement links TRBV11-3 to TRBJ1-1; 7 nucleotides match TRBD1. CDR3 length: 12 amino acids. V trimming: 5 bases; J trimming: 7 bases; junction bases outside the gene matches: 4. The germline V gene has CDR1 SGHNT and CDR2 YENEEA. In DNA form, the CDR3 reads TGTGCCAGCAGCCGTAGACAGGGTGAAGCTTTCTTT. It yields the protein CASSRRQGEAFF.

V is TRBV4-2 and J is TRBJ2-1; D might be TRBD2 (7 bases). Trimming pared 0 bases from V and 1 base from J, leaving 10 bases between. CDR3 size: 16 residues. CDR1 is LGHNA, CDR2 YNFKEQ, per germline. The CDR3 DNA is TGTGCCAGCAGCCAAGAAGGGGGGGGTTCCTACAATGAGCAGTTCTTC. It is translated as CASSQEGGGSYNEQFF.

Only one count was recorded for this clone. J is TRBJ2-3 and V is TRBV4-2; TRBD2 aligns across 10 bases. This CDR3 is 16 amino acids long. V shed 0 bases and J 1 base; nucleotides not matched to a gene: 1. The germline gives CDR1 LGHNA, CDR2 YNFKEQ. In nucleotides, the CDR3 is TGTGCCAGCAGCCAAGATCTAGCGGGGGGCACAGATACGCAGTATTTT. Translated: CASSQDLAGGTDTQYF.